This TCR beta chain was obtained from a study of PD-L1 blockade in urothelial cancer. Turning to the study itself: From 2014, patients received atezolizumab, given as 1,200 mg intravenously every 3 weeks. When blood samples were assessed, the median T cell count was 141,255. General observations from the study: When measured at 3 weeks, tumor-associated blood clones expanded more in durable-benefit patients.

The repertoire was sequenced with immunoSEQ multiplex PCR; TCRdb's copy has only in-frame clones and lacks some. This table has 27,000 or so clones, more than 75% appearing once. On this clone itself: What it binds is not known.

Per-patient samples, pretreatment and on-treatment, numbered 1 to 8. CDR3 length equals 14 residues. Germline assignment: CDR1 SGHRS and CDR2 YFSETQ. The ends lost 2 bases at V and 4 bases at J; junction bases unmatched: 6. The sample was PBMCs, taken around atezolizumab (anti-PD-L1) treatment. The V call is TRBV5-1, the J call TRBJ2-7; 7 nucleotides match TRBD1. The clonotype comes from a man aged 50-60 years with urothelial cancer. This chain's CDR3 is CASSFAKQGYEQYF. CDR3 DNA: TGCGCCAGCAGCTTCGCCAAACAGGGGTACGAGCAGTACTTC.